A single sample is the source of the 11 T cell receptor beta chains below, sequenced in a study of graft-versus-host responses after intestinal transplantation. Sequenced by immunoSEQ multiplex PCR; TCRdb stores in-frame clones only, minus some. The table includes 80,000 to 90,000 clones, 80% to 95% detected once. Antigens of these TCRs are unknown. Here the sequenced sample was unstimulated CD4+ T cells sorted from spleen or lymph node cells, taken before intestinal transplant. The receptors originated from a human donor who received an intestinal transplant.

This clone was seen only once. This rearrangement joins TRBV7-8 to TRBJ1-3; D is undetermined. The CDR3 is 15 amino acids. Trimming took off 1 base at V and 0 bases at J, with 7 bases between the two ends. CDR1 SGHVS and CDR2 FQNEAQ come from the germline V gene. Written as DNA, the CDR3 is TGTGCCAGCAGCTTAGGGGTCAACTCTGGAAACACCATATATTTT. Amino acids: CASSLGVNSGNTIYF.

This rearrangement joins TRBV5-6 to TRBJ2-2, with D unresolved. The V end was cut by 0 bases, the J end by 9 bases, with 9 bases between. Germline V lookup: CDR1 SGHDT, CDR2 YYEEEE. This CDR3 spans 13 amino acids. CDR3 protein: CASSLVLGRELFF. The DNA for the CDR3 is TGTGCCAGCAGCTTGGTACTGGGTAGGGAGCTGTTTTTT.

This clone occurred once. This sequence joins TRBV6-1 and TRBJ2-3; TRBD2 matches at 8 bases. Germline values: CDR1 MNHNS, CDR2 SASEGT. CDR3 length: 21 residues. V gave up 2 bases and J gave up 0 bases; unmatched junction bases: 19. Here the CDR3 DNA reads TGTGCCAGCAGTGAAAGGCTTCCAACTTTAGCGGGGAAACCTAGCACAGATACGCAGTATTTT. This gives the protein CASSERLPTLAGKPSTDTQYF.

V usage is TRBV2 and J usage is TRBJ1-2; TRBD1 matches at 9 bases. The CDR3 loop spans 15 amino acids. CDR1 and CDR2 from the germline V gene are SNHLY and FYNNEI. Trimming at V came to 4 bases and at J to 4 bases, leaving 7 bases not matched to a gene. CDR3 region: CASSAQGATFYGYTF. The CDR3 DNA follows: TGTGCCAGCAGTGCACAGGGGGCGACGTTCTATGGCTACACCTTC.

The chain has TRBV27 and TRBJ2-1; no definite D call. The germline V and J ends were trimmed by 1 base and 0 bases, with 10 bases remaining between them. Germline values: CDR1 MNHEY, CDR2 SMNVEV (reference sequence). The CDR3 has 16 residues. This CDR3 is CASSLYAQSSYNEQFF. The CDR3 DNA reads TGTGCCAGCAGTTTATACGCGCAGAGCTCCTACAATGAGCAGTTCTTC.

The V call is TRBV7-9, the J call TRBJ1-1; D is unclear. Trimming took 4 bases from V and 0 from J, leaving 12 bases between them. There are 15 residues in the CDR3. Germline lookup yields CDR1 SEHNR and CDR2 FQNEAQ (reference sequence). The CDR3 is CASSSDGTLNTEAFF. Written as DNA, the CDR3 is TGTGCCAGCAGCTCGGACGGAACTTTGAACACTGAAGCTTTCTTT.

The chain has TRBV19 and TRBJ2-1, with D maybe TRBD2 (5 bases). CDR3 length: 15 amino acids. Per the germline V gene, CDR1 is LNHDA and CDR2 is SQIVND (reference sequence). The V end was cut by 5 bases, the J end by 2 bases, with 13 bases between. The chain's CDR3 is CASSSRVGAYNEQFF. CDR3 nucleotides: TGTGCCAGTAGTTCTAGGGTCGGGGCCTACAATGAGCAGTTCTTC.

The CDR3 region is CASSRGNEQFF. CDR3 nucleotide sequence: TGTGCCAGCAGCAGGGGGAATGAGCAGTTCTTC. The chain couples TRBV6-5 to TRBJ2-1; 7 bases are shared with TRBD1. CDR1 and CDR2 from the germline V gene are MNHEY and SVGAGI. V lost 6 bases, J lost 7 bases, and 0 bases stayed unmatched. The CDR3 is made up of 11 amino acids.

CDR3 DNA sequence: TGTGCCAGCAGTTTATCGTACAGCGGGAGCTCCTACAATGAGCAGTTCTTC. It is translated as CASSLSYSGSSYNEQFF. This chain uses TRBV27 with TRBJ2-1; 8 bases match TRBD2. This CDR3 is built from 17 residues. Unmatched junction bases numbered 4, after V lost 0 bases and J lost 0 bases. Germline-derived CDR1 and CDR2 are MNHEY and SMNVEV (reference sequence).

The V call is TRBV18, the J call TRBJ1-3, with D hard to call. The V gene's germline CDR1 is KGHSH and CDR2 LQKENI. The germline V and J ends were trimmed by 4 bases and 0 bases, with 7 bases remaining between them. The CDR3 totals 14 residues. CDR3 DNA: TGTGCCAGCTCACGGCAAGACTCTGGAAACACCATATATTTT. Translated, it gives CASSRQDSGNTIYF. The whole variable domain, filled in from reference TRBV18 and TRBJ1-3, reads NAGVMQNPRHLVRRRGQEARLRCSPMKGHSHVYWYRQLPEEGLKFMVYLQKENIIDESGMPKERFSAEFPKEGPSILRIQQVVRGDSAAYFCASSRQDSGNTIYFGEGSWLTVV.

The V call is TRBV20-1, the J call TRBJ2-1; D is perhaps TRBD2 (6 bases). V was shortened by 4 bases and J by 12 bases, with 7 bases between the two germline ends. CDR3 length: 9 amino acids. Germline-derived CDR1 and CDR2 are DFQATT and SNEGSKA (reference sequence). CDR3 in DNA: TGCAGTGCTACGGAGGGGCAGTTCTTC. It specifies CSATEGQFF.